Included here is one TCR beta chain sequence, with context. Its antigen is undetermined. Assay: immunoSEQ multiplex PCR; the TCRdb copy retains only in-frame clones and omits some. The table lists about 170,000 clones, 70% to 90% of them singletons. The sample originates from a study of cytomegalovirus exposure and HLA in healthy donors. Study details: The same platform was used for the 110 or so validation repertoires and the roughly 640 first-cohort repertoires, a later analysis reported. The study's findings and limits: Whilst most TCR sequences proved rare, a subset of public TCRs occurred across many donors. Subsequent analysis showed first-cohort TCR clusters tending to co-occur in some 120 validation repertoires. In vitro data verified a few CMV-associated chains as specific for CMV antigens.

After removal of 4 bases from V and 1 base from J, the junction contained 5 bases not matched to a gene. Germline assignment: CDR1 SGHRS and CDR2 YFSETQ. There are 15 residues in the CDR3. This clonotype was obtained from a woman younger than 45 in good health and CMV-seronegative. The V gene is TRBV5-1, the J gene TRBJ1-2, with 9 bases fitting TRBD1. The sample comprised PBMCs. The CDR3 loop reads CASSDRQGVNYGYTF. CDR3 DNA sequence: TGCGCCAGCAGCGATAGACAGGGGGTTAACTATGGCTACACCTTC.